The 18 T cell receptor beta chains reported below all come from one sample, sequenced in a study of blood T cell dynamics during melanoma immunotherapy. Noted time point: week 3, after first cycle of checkpoint inhibitor. The method was immunoSEQ multiplex PCR; TCRdb's version includes in-frame clones alone and lacks a portion of them. Of more than 8,000 clones in the sample, approximately 90% are singletons; the top ten hold roughly 2.1%. The starting material was blood, obtained from a patient treated with checkpoint blockade. The source of these receptors is a human donor with melanoma.

As regards this clone: One end of the junction varies from germline; a read error may be responsible. This chain connects TRBV2 to TRBJ2-7; D is perhaps TRBD2 (6 bases). Germline values: CDR1 SNHLY, CDR2 FYNNEI. This CDR3 has 11 residues. CDR3: CASRNPGAADF. The CDR3 DNA sequence: TGTGCCAGCAGGAACCCGGGAGCTGCGGACTTC.

This clone was detected once. The V and J genes are TRBV9 and TRBJ1-5; 10 nucleotides line up with TRBD1. There are 14 residues in the CDR3. Trimming removed 3 bases from V and 7 bases from J; junction bases left unmatched: 4. CDR1 and CDR2 (germline): SGDLS, YYNGEE. CDR3 sequence reads: CASSGGQGRQPQHF. The CDR3 DNA follows: TGTGCCAGCAGCGGGGGACAGGGGAGGCAGCCCCAGCATTTT.

The chain links TRBV7-9 to TRBJ1-5; possibly TRBD1 for D (6 bases). Trimming left V 3 bases short and J 0 bases short, with 15 bases between. This CDR3 contains 17 residues. Germline V CDR1 and CDR2: SEHNR, FQNEAQ (reference sequence). The CDR3 loop is CASSFSGGPNSNQPQHF. The CDR3 bases are TGTGCCAGCAGCTTTTCCGGGGGGCCGAATAGCAATCAGCCCCAGCATTTT. Full variable domain (rest looked up from reference TRBV7-9 and TRBJ1-5): DTGVSQNPRHKITKRGQNVTFRCDPISEHNRLYWYRQTLGQGPEFLTYFQNEAQLEKSRLLSDRFSAERPKGSFSTLEIQRTEQGDSAMYLCASSFSGGPNSNQPQHFGDGTRLSIL.

This clone was counted between two and nine times. The chain uses TRBV4-1 and TRBJ1-5; tentatively, D is TRBD1 (6 bases). V shed 4 bases and J shed 5 bases, with 12 bases lying between them. Germline V gene data show CDR1 as MGHRA and CDR2 as YSYEKL. CDR3 size: 14 residues. CDR3: CASSRVEGDQPQHF. Here the CDR3 DNA reads TGCGCCAGCAGCCGGGTGGAGGGGGATCAGCCCCAGCATTTT.

This chain joins TRBV9 and TRBJ1-3; 9 bases are a match to TRBD1. This CDR3 spans 18 amino acids. J gave up 1 base and V 0 bases, and 8 bases lay outside the gene matches. Germline CDR1 and CDR2: SGDLS and YYNGEE. The CDR3 nucleotides are TGTGCCAGCAGCGTAGGTCGGGACAGGGTTGGTTCTGGAAACACCATATATTTT. It specifies CASSVGRDRVGSGNTIYF.

The V call is TRBV4-1, the J call TRBJ2-6; D not certain. This CDR3 has 17 amino acids. Germline CDR1 reads MGHRA; CDR2 reads YSYEKL. V was clipped by 1 base and J by 0 bases, with 10 bases between them. The CDR3 bases are TGCGCCAGCAGCCAAGTCGTAGCCAGCTCTGGGGCCAACGTCCTGACTTTC. Its translation is CASSQVVASSGANVLTF.

This chain uses TRBV25-1 with TRBJ1-1; D not certain. This CDR3 is 12 amino acids long. Trimming removed 8 bases at V and 7 bases at J, with 14 bases between. CDR1 MGHDK and CDR2 SYGVNS come from the germline V gene. The CDR3 loop is CASEGGSLEAFF. In nucleotides, the CDR3 is TGTGCCAGCGAAGGAGGGTCCCTTGAAGCTTTCTTT.

The CDR3 here is CAITPRGGGYTF. The CDR3 bases are TGTGCCATCACCCCTCGCGGAGGAGGCTACACCTTC. This chain links TRBV10-3 with TRBJ1-2, with D unclear. The V end lost 7 bases, the J end lost 8 bases, and 14 bases lay between the germline ends. Germline-derived CDR1 and CDR2 are ENHRY and SYGVKD. This CDR3 region has 12 residues.

This sequence joins TRBV10-2 and TRBJ1-2; TRBD1 is a possible D gene (5 bases). V was trimmed by 4 bases and J by 1 base, leaving 10 bases between them. The CDR3 totals 14 residues. CDR1 WSHSY and CDR2 SAAADI come from the germline V gene. The CDR3: CASSARQNNYGYTF. The CDR3 DNA reads TGCGCCAGCAGTGCGAGACAGAATAACTATGGCTACACCTTC.

This clone occurred once. V is TRBV5-1 and J is TRBJ1-3; 9 nucleotides line up with TRBD1. Germline-derived CDR1 and CDR2 are SGHRS and YFSETQ. The V gene end was trimmed by 4 bases and the J gene end by 1 base; junction bases not matched to a gene: 3. The CDR3 length is 15 residues. CDR3 in amino acids: CASSTQGASGNTIYF. CDR3 nucleotide sequence: TGCGCCAGCAGCACACAGGGGGCATCTGGAAACACCATATATTTT.

The chain is built from TRBV6-5 and TRBJ1-2; the D is unclear. This CDR3 has 15 residues. With 2 bases removed from V and 5 bases from J, the gap between germline ends came to 15 bases. Germline V gene data show CDR1 as MNHEY and CDR2 as SVGAGI. CDR3 nucleotides: TGTGCCAGCAGTTACGCCAGGCTCGCTGGGTATGGCTACACCTTC. It yields the protein CASSYARLAGYGYTF.

This clone has a handful of counts. The chain couples TRBV7-9 to TRBJ1-2, with D uncertain. V was pared by 8 bases and J by 3 bases, with 16 bases between. The CDR3 consists of 14 residues. The germline V gene encodes CDR1 SEHNR and CDR2 FQNEAQ (reference sequence). This chain's CDR3 is CASARGVLDYGYTF. Here the CDR3 DNA reads TGTGCCAGCGCGCGGGGAGTACTAGACTATGGCTACACCTTC.

As DNA, the CDR3 is TGTGCCAGCAGCCCTCCCGGGACAGGGGGATCCGAGCAGTACTTC. Translated: CASSPPGTGGSEQYF. The chain recombines TRBV6-5 with TRBJ2-7, with 11 nucleotides matching TRBD1. Germline V CDR1 and CDR2: MNHEY, SVGAGI. The V and J ends lost 6 bases and 6 bases, in that order; junction bases with no gene match: 10. This CDR3 spans 15 amino acids.

The chain carries TRBV2 and TRBJ2-7; 7 positions match TRBD2. CDR3 length: 15 amino acids. J gave up 0 bases and V 8 bases, and 10 bases lay outside the gene matches. Germline assignment: CDR1 SNHLY and CDR2 FYNNEI. The CDR3 is CASSREATSSYEQYF. The CDR3 bases are TGTGCCAGCTCTCGGGAGGCCACTAGCTCCTACGAGCAGTACTTC.

The V and J genes are TRBV7-6 and TRBJ1-5; D not resolved. Germline-derived CDR1 and CDR2 are SGHVS and FNYEAQ. There are 13 residues in the CDR3. V lost 5 bases and J 3 bases, leaving 8 bases between the germline ends. CDR3 DNA: TGTGCCAGCAGCCAGAACGACAATCAGCCCCAGCATTTT. Residues: CASSQNDNQPQHF.

This clone has only a few counts. The J gene is TRBJ1-6, the V gene TRBV7-9; D is unclear. The germline gives CDR1 SEHNR, CDR2 FQNEAQ (reference sequence). This CDR3 is 14 amino acids long. V was cut by 4 bases and J by 3 bases, with 7 bases left in between. DNA for the CDR3: TGTGCCAGCAGCTCCGAAGGCTATAATTCACCCCTCCACTTT. Its protein is CASSSEGYNSPLHF.

V gene TRBV28 combines with J gene TRBJ2-7; D possibly corresponds to TRBD1 (5 bases). V shed 7 bases and J shed 4 bases, with 11 bases lying between them. The CDR3 has 12 amino acids. The germline V gene encodes CDR1 MDHEN and CDR2 SYDVKM. CDR3 residues: CASTLAGYEQYF. The CDR3 DNA sequence: TGTGCCAGCACCTTGGCAGGGTACGAGCAGTACTTC.

The chain has TRBV5-4 and TRBJ2-7; 12 bases line up with TRBD2. The germline V gene encodes CDR1 SGHNT and CDR2 YYREEE (reference sequence). With 4 bases clipped from V and 5 bases from J, the junction kept 7 bases outside the gene matches. CDR3 size: 15 residues. Here the CDR3 reads CASSLLTSGGNEQYF. The CDR3 DNA follows: TGTGCCAGCAGCCTGCTGACTAGCGGGGGTAACGAGCAGTACTTC. Filled out from reference TRBV5-4 and TRBJ2-7, the complete variable domain reads ETGVTQSPTHLIKTRGQQVTLRCSSQSGHNTVSWYQQALGQGPQFIFQYYREEENGRGNFPPRFSGLQFPNYSSELNVNALELDDSALYLCASSLLTSGGNEQYFGPGTRLTVT.